These 24 T cell receptor beta chains originate from one sample sequenced in a study of blood T cell repertoires in COVID-19. Sequencing used immunoSEQ multiplex PCR; TCRdb keeps in-frame clones, though not all of them. The sample lists over 100,000 clones; over 70% were seen once. Sequenced: peripheral blood. Source of these receptors: a woman in her forties or fifties with acute or convalescent COVID-19.

This clone was found a few times. The chain is built from TRBV6-5 and TRBJ1-1; possibly TRBD1 for D (5 bases). This CDR3 contains 15 residues. Trimming removed 0 bases at V and 1 base at J, with 9 bases between. Germline CDR1 reads MNHEY; CDR2 reads SVGAGI. CDR3 in amino acids: CASSYSWTTNTEAFF. In DNA, the CDR3 is TGTGCCAGCAGTTACTCTTGGACAACGAACACTGAAGCTTTCTTT.

The CDR3 DNA reads TGTGCCAGCAGCTTAAACAGGGGTACAGATACGCAGTATTTT. The encoded protein is CASSLNRGTDTQYF. This rearrangement joins TRBV13 to TRBJ2-3; 7 bases fit TRBD1. Germline V gene sequence: CDR1 PRHDT, CDR2 FYEKMQ (reference sequence). Trimming took 2 bases from V and 3 from J; bases not matched to a gene: 2. The CDR3 has 14 residues.

Comment on this clone: The same CDR3 is also encoded by other DNA sequences in this sample. This sequence joins TRBV5-5 and TRBJ1-2; D call uncertain. Germline values: CDR1 SGHKS, CDR2 YYEKEE (reference sequence). V was shortened by 0 bases and J by 2 bases, with 5 bases between the two germline ends. The CDR3 spans 13 residues. CDR3 sequence (DNA): TGTGCCAGCAGCTTGGAGCGGAACTATGGCTACACCTTC. Amino acids: CASSLERNYGYTF.

The chain links TRBV19 to TRBJ2-7; D is perhaps TRBD2 (6 bases). Germline CDR1 reads LNHDA; CDR2 reads SQIVND (reference sequence). The V end was cut by 3 bases, the J end by 3 bases, with 15 bases between. The CDR3 spans 15 residues. CDR3 bases: TGTGCCAGTAGTATTGGGGAGGCCTCTTACTACGAGCAGTACTTC. Amino acid sequence: CASSIGEASYYEQYF.

The chain joins TRBV28 to TRBJ1-2, with D unresolved. The V gene lost 4 bases and the J gene lost 6 bases, with 9 bases spanning the gap. The germline V gene has CDR1 MDHEN and CDR2 SYDVKM. This CDR3 has 12 residues. CDR3 bases: TGTGCCAGCAGTTCCAACACCGATGGCTACACCTTC. Translating gives CASSSNTDGYTF.

This clone was seen a single time. The chain couples TRBV19 to TRBJ1-2, with D perhaps matching TRBD1 (6 bases). The germline V and J ends were trimmed by 7 bases and 4 bases, with 13 bases remaining between them. The germline V gene has CDR1 LNHDA and CDR2 SQIVND (reference sequence). This CDR3 is built from 13 residues. CDR3 region: CASNQQGPYGYTF. The CDR3 bases are TGTGCCAGTAATCAACAGGGTCCCTATGGCTACACCTTC.

This chain connects TRBV28 to TRBJ1-5; D not certain. The V gene's germline CDR1 is MDHEN and CDR2 SYDVKM. V was cut by 3 bases and J by 4 bases, with 10 bases left in between. The CDR3 loop spans 14 amino acids. DNA for the CDR3: TGTGCCAGCAGTTTCCGAGGTTTTAATCAGCCCCAGCATTTT. Amino acids: CASSFRGFNQPQHF.

The chain combines TRBV18 with TRBJ2-5, with D perhaps TRBD1 (6 bases). Germline V gene sequence: CDR1 KGHSH, CDR2 LQKENI. The germline V and J ends were trimmed by 2 bases and 3 bases, with 7 bases remaining between them. The CDR3 loop spans 13 amino acids. Written as DNA, the CDR3 is TGTGCCAGCTCACCAACAGGGAAAGAGACCCAGTACTTC. Its translation is CASSPTGKETQYF.

The J gene is TRBJ2-5, the V gene TRBV6-5; no firm D call. This CDR3 spans 13 amino acids. Per the germline V gene, CDR1 is MNHEY and CDR2 is SVGAGI. Trimming removed 2 bases from V and 4 bases from J, with 8 bases in between. CDR3 nucleotides: TGTGCCAGCAGTTACCTGGGCCGAGAGACCCAGTACTTC. Protein product: CASSYLGRETQYF.

V and J are TRBV6-1 and TRBJ1-1; D is ambiguous. This CDR3 comprises 16 residues. Per germline, CDR1 MNHNS and CDR2 SASEGT. V lost 4 bases, J lost 0 bases, and 15 bases lay in between. The chain's CDR3 is CASSAQTSTLNTEAFF. CDR3 sequence (DNA): TGTGCCAGCAGTGCTCAAACCAGTACCCTGAACACTGAAGCTTTCTTT.

This clone was seen just once. The gene calls are TRBV9 and TRBJ2-2, with D possibly being TRBD2 (6 bases). Germline CDR1 and CDR2: SGDLS and YYNGEE. This CDR3 has 16 amino acids. V lost 3 bases, J lost 7 bases, and 19 bases lay in between. The CDR3 loop is CASSAGTGPSNGELFF. CDR3 DNA sequence: TGTGCCAGCAGCGCCGGGACTGGGCCTTCAAACGGGGAGCTGTTTTTT. The entire variable domain, with the rest obtained from reference TRBV9 and TRBJ2-2, is as follows: DSGVTQTPKHLITATGQRVTLRCSPRSGDLSVYWYQQSLDQGLQFLIQYYNGEERAKGNILERFSAQQFPDLHSELNLSSLELGDSALYFCASSAGTGPSNGELFFGEGSRLTVL.

The chain combines TRBV19 with TRBJ1-2; the D is unclear. V lost 1 base, J lost 0 bases, and 9 bases lay in between. The CDR3 loop spans 15 amino acids. The germline gives CDR1 LNHDA, CDR2 SQIVND (reference sequence). CDR3 bases: TGTGCCAGTAGTATAGTCCCCGTTACTAACTATGGCTACACCTTC. It translates to CASSIVPVTNYGYTF.

This clone was recorded only once. The chain has TRBV5-8 and TRBJ1-1; D is unresolved. The CDR3 covers 14 residues. Germline V gives CDR1 SGHTS, CDR2 YDEGEE. V lost 0 bases, J lost 3 bases, and 9 bases lay in between. The CDR3: CASSLDPRDTEAFF. The CDR3, as DNA: TGTGCCAGCAGCTTGGACCCCCGGGACACTGAAGCTTTCTTT.

This clone was observed a few times. Other DNA sequences within the sample encode an identical CDR3. This chain links TRBV30 with TRBJ1-1; no clear D gene. The V gene's germline CDR1 is GTSNPN and CDR2 SVGIG (reference sequence). Between the trimmed V and J ends, which lost 1 base and 2 bases, there was a span of 14 bases. The CDR3 runs to 15 residues. CDR3 loop: CAWSARDRPNTEAFF. The CDR3 nucleotides read TGTGCCTGGAGTGCACGGGATAGGCCCAACACTGAAGCTTTCTTT.

This clone was seen only once. The chain has TRBV15 and TRBJ1-2, with D maybe TRBD1 (5 bases). The CDR3 spans 13 residues. Trimming left V 5 bases short and J 6 bases short, with 13 bases between. The germline gives CDR1 LNHNV, CDR2 YYDKDF (reference sequence). The CDR3 region is CATSYFAGNGYTF. CDR3 coding DNA: TGTGCCACCAGCTATTTCGCAGGGAATGGCTACACCTTC.

The chain employs TRBV7-3 and TRBJ2-1; TRBD2 might be the D (6 bases). The V gene lost 8 bases and the J gene lost 8 bases, with 16 bases spanning the gap. Germline V gene sequence: CDR1 SGHTA, CDR2 FQGTGA. The CDR3 runs to 13 residues. The DNA of the CDR3 is TGTGCCAGCGGGCCTGGCGGGAAGGATGAGCAGTTCTTC. Its protein is CASGPGGKDEQFF.

V and J are TRBV30 and TRBJ2-7; a weak D match, TRBD1 (5 bases). V dropped 4 bases and J dropped 7 bases, with 11 bases sitting between them. Germline CDR1 is GTSNPN and CDR2 is SVGIG (reference sequence). The CDR3 consists of 11 residues. The CDR3 region is CAWTSGREQYF. CDR3 in DNA: TGTGCCTGGACGTCAGGGCGGGAGCAGTACTTC.

The chain has TRBV19 and TRBJ1-6; D gene ambiguous. The germline V gene has CDR1 LNHDA and CDR2 SQIVND (reference sequence). The CDR3 is 16 residues long. V was shortened by 8 bases and J by 7 bases, with 21 bases between the two germline ends. This CDR3 is CASVLNPVARNSPLHF. The CDR3 coding sequence is TGTGCCAGTGTACTGAACCCGGTCGCGAGGAATTCACCCCTCCACTTT. Filled out from reference TRBV19 and TRBJ1-6, the complete variable domain reads DGGITQSPKYLFRKEGQNVTLSCEQNLNHDAMYWYRQDPGQGLRLIYYSQIVNDFQKGDIAEGYSVSREKKESFPLTVTSAQKNPTAFYLCASVLNPVARNSPLHFGNGTRLTVT.

The J gene is TRBJ1-4, the V gene TRBV7-2, with D uncertain. V lost 5 bases and J 4 bases, leaving 11 bases between the germline ends. The germline V gene encodes CDR1 SGHTA and CDR2 FQGNSA. This CDR3 is 14 amino acids long. CDR3 DNA: TGTGCCAGCAGCCAACGGAGGGATAATGAAAAACTGTTTTTT. Amino acids: CASSQRRDNEKLFF.

The CDR3 protein is CSALYGGTGRKANYGYTF. Written as DNA, the CDR3 is TGCAGCGCTCTCTATGGGGGGACAGGGCGGAAGGCTAACTATGGCTACACCTTC. V usage is TRBV29-1 and J usage is TRBJ1-2, with 9 bases matching TRBD1. The CDR3 consists of 18 residues. CDR1 SQVTM and CDR2 ANQGSEA come from the germline V gene. The ends lost 7 bases at V and 0 bases at J; junction bases unmatched: 18.

The V and J genes are TRBV4-2 and TRBJ1-1, with D unresolved. This CDR3 has 14 residues. V was trimmed by 1 base and J by 3 bases, leaving 9 bases between them. The germline CDR1 and CDR2 sequences are LGHNA and YNFKEQ. CDR3 sequence: CASSQADYYTEAFF. As DNA, the CDR3 is TGTGCCAGCAGCCAAGCGGACTATTACACTGAAGCTTTCTTT.

This CDR3 is CSASYRGPSYNEQFF. CDR3 nucleotides: TGCAGTGCTAGTTACAGGGGACCCTCCTACAATGAGCAGTTCTTC. The chain uses TRBV20-1 and TRBJ2-1; 7 bases line up with TRBD1. This CDR3 is 15 amino acids long. The trim removed 3 bases at V and 0 bases at J, leaving 5 bases unmatched. Germline loops: CDR1 DFQATT, CDR2 SNEGSKA (reference sequence).

This chain connects TRBV5-1 to TRBJ1-6; weak D call: TRBD1 (5 bases). This CDR3 region has 15 residues. Germline loops: CDR1 SGHRS, CDR2 YFSETQ. V gave up 4 bases and J gave up 8 bases, with 16 bases separating them. CDR3 region: CASSLEGSGDSPLHF. CDR3 nucleotide sequence: TGCGCCAGCAGCCTGGAGGGGTCCGGCGATTCACCCCTCCACTTT.

This chain uses TRBV2 with TRBJ1-5; D is ambiguous. The germline CDR1 and CDR2 sequences are SNHLY and FYNNEI. Trimming took off 6 bases at V and 6 bases at J, with 12 bases between the two ends. The CDR3 is 13 residues long. CDR3 in amino acids: CASRNVLSQPQHF. Here the CDR3 DNA reads TGTGCCAGCAGAAACGTTCTTAGTCAGCCCCAGCATTTT.